This is a list of T cell receptor beta chains from one sample in a study of T-cell memory formation after mild COVID-19. From the 5' RACE reads, TCRdb called clonotypes with MiXCR, one entry per CDR3 protein. The sample consists of hundreds of thousands of distinct CDR3 sequences, approximately 16% of them appearing once. Input material: PBMCs or a T cell subset sorted from them (not recorded which). The receptors come from a man aged 18 to 29 who had mild COVID-19 (a few samples of this study predate the infection). Cell type and time point are not known. CDR3s include the opening cysteine and the closing phenylalanine or tryptophan. A D gene is named only where the DNA matches it firmly. For some rows the clone size is stated as once, few or many, or as a class when expanded; others skip it.

TRBJ2-2 TRBV9 TRBD1 . CASSVAAWQGATGELFF TGTGCCAGCAGCGTAGCGGCTTGGCAGGGGGCAACCGGGGAGCTGTTTTTT
TRBJ1-6 TRBV6-5 TRBD1 many CASSPGQGYNSPLHF TGTGCCAGCAGCCCGGGACAGGGTTACAATTCACCCCTCCACTTT
TRBJ2-1 TRBV3-1 TRBD2 . CASSRAGASYNEQFF TGTGCCAGCTCAAGAGCGGGGGCCTCCTACAATGAGCAGTTCTTC
TRBJ1-2 TRBV7-2 . . CASSSRGQGPGGYTF TGTGCCAGCAGCTCACGAGGGCAGGGGCCCGGGGGCTACACCTTC
TRBJ1-2 TRBV3-1 . . CASSQVGSEGYTF TGTGCCAGCAGCCAAGTTGGTTCGGAGGGCTACACCTTC
TRBJ2-2 TRBV6-5 TRBD2 . CASSTAGGTNTGELFF TGTGCCAGCTCGACGGCGGGGGGAACGAACACCGGGGAGCTGTTTTTT
TRBJ1-2 TRBV5-1 . few CASSLQTSTYGYTF TGCGCCAGCAGCCTCCAGACATCCACCTATGGCTACACCTTC
TRBJ1-4 TRBV4-2 . few CASSQEALNEKLFF TGTGCCAGCAGCCAAGAAGCCCTTAATGAAAAACTGTTTTTT
TRBJ1-1 TRBV20-1 . few CSAIGDNTEAFF TGCAGTGCCATTGGGGACAACACTGAAGCTTTCTTT
TRBJ2-3 TRBV4-3 . few CASSLLLGGTDTQYF TGCGCCAGCAGCCTCCTATTAGGGGGTACAGATACGCAGTATTTT
TRBJ2-1 TRBV5-1 TRBD2 few CASGQLAGSYNEQFF TGCGCCAGCGGACAACTAGCGGGGTCCTACAATGAGCAGTTCTTC
TRBJ2-7 TRBV12-3/TRBV12-4 . many CASSRGYEQYF TGTGCCAGCAGTCGGGGCTACGAGCAGTACTTC
TRBJ1-5 TRBV12-3/TRBV12-4 . few CASTLLDSRRGQPQHF TGTGCCAGCACCCTCCTGGACAGTAGACGGGGACAGCCCCAGCATTTT
TRBJ1-5 TRBV28 . few CASSLSGNSNQPQHF TGTGCCAGCAGTTTATCGGGTAATAGCAATCAGCCCCAGCATTTT
TRBJ2-5 TRBV20-1 TRBD1 . CSARPGQGAGETQYF TGCAGTGCTAGGCCCGGACAGGGGGCGGGGGAGACCCAGTACTTC
TRBJ2-6 TRBV6-5 TRBD1 . CASSRQFGTGGSGANVLTF TGTGCCAGCAGTCGACAGTTCGGGACAGGAGGCTCTGGGGCCAACGTCCTGACTTTC
TRBJ2-1 TRBV12-3/TRBV12-4 . few CASQSGTRSNEQFF TGTGCCAGCCAATCCGGGACGAGGTCCAATGAGCAGTTCTTC
TRBJ2-3 TRBV20-1 . few CSAPREGTDTQYF TGCAGTGCCCCACGCGAGGGCACAGATACGCAGTATTTT
TRBJ1-2 TRBV29-1 . few CSVASGIWGYTF TGCAGCGTTGCGTCAGGGATATGGGGCTACACCTTC
TRBJ1-5 TRBV6-1 . few CASRGGGSWQPQHF TGTGCCAGCAGAGGGGGGGGGTCGTGGCAGCCCCAGCATTTT
TRBJ2-6 TRBV4-1 . . CASSQGSTGSGANVLTF TGCGCCAGCAGCCAAGGTTCCACAGGGTCTGGGGCCAACGTCCTGACTTTC
TRBJ2-3 TRBV10-3 . few CAIRDTNTDTQYF TGTGCCATCAGGGACACCAACACAGATACGCAGTATTTT
TRBJ2-2 TRBV6-2/TRBV6-3 . . CASSVLSYSTGELFF TGTGCCAGCAGTGTACTAAGCTACTCCACCGGGGAGCTGTTTTTT
TRBJ2-5 TRBV7-8 . few CASSPDPEHMLETQYF TGTGCCAGCAGCCCCGACCCGGAGCACATGCTAGAGACCCAGTACTTC
TRBJ2-5 TRBV4-2 . . CASSQDQGPMFETQYF TGTGCCAGCAGCCAAGATCAAGGGCCGATGTTCGAGACCCAGTACTTC
TRBJ1-5 TRBV30 . . CAWRDSLSNQPQHF TGTGCCTGGAGAGACAGTTTGAGCAATCAGCCCCAGCATTTT
TRBJ1-6 TRBV5-5 TRBD1 few CASSFFGRGDSPLHF TGTGCCAGCAGCTTTTTCGGCAGGGGGGATTCACCCCTCCACTTT
TRBJ2-3 TRBV6-2/TRBV6-3 . few CASIDRPTSTDTQYF TGTGCCAGCATAGATAGGCCTACTAGCACAGATACGCAGTATTTT
TRBJ1-2 TRBV4-2 TRBD1 . CASSQAGTGGGFNYGYTF TGTGCCAGCAGCCAAGCCGGGACAGGGGGCGGATTTAACTATGGCTACACCTTC
TRBJ1-2 TRBV7-9 . many CASSAAYGYTF TGTGCCAGCAGCGCTGCCTATGGCTACACCTTC
TRBJ1-5 TRBV4-3 . few CASSQDPVLAHQPQHF TGCGCCAGCAGCCAAGATCCCGTTTTAGCACATCAGCCCCAGCATTTT
TRBJ2-3 TRBV6-5 . . CASRGDVRDTQYF TGTGCCAGCAGGGGAGACGTTCGGGATACGCAGTATTTT
TRBJ2-5 TRBV5-1 TRBD2 . CASSLFGGTETQYF TGCGCCAGCAGCTTGTTCGGGGGGACCGAGACCCAGTACTTC
TRBJ1-5 TRBV7-8 TRBD1 few CASSERTGRYNQPQHF TGTGCCAGCAGCGAGCGGACAGGCCGCTACAATCAGCCCCAGCATTTT
TRBJ2-5 TRBV20-1 TRBD1 . CSATGQGAGTQYF TGCAGTGCTACTGGACAGGGGGCTGGGACCCAGTACTTC
TRBJ1-1 TRBV20-1 . few CSARGGAGSSMNTEAFF TGCAGTGCTAGAGGCGGGGCAGGGTCTTCTATGAACACTGAAGCTTTCTTT
TRBJ2-5 TRBV15 . many CATSWNPSPQETQYF TGTGCCACCAGCTGGAACCCGTCCCCGCAAGAGACCCAGTACTTC
TRBJ1-2 TRBV4-3 . once CASSQDQDRAGGYTF TGCGCCAGCAGCCAAGACCAGGACAGAGCTGGCGGCTACACCTTC
TRBJ1-4 TRBV20-1 TRBD1 . CSVRPGAGGEKLFF TGCAGTGTGAGGCCGGGGGCAGGGGGTGAAAAACTGTTTTTT
TRBJ1-4 TRBV6-5 . . CASSYSAGNEKLFF TGTGCCAGCAGTTACTCAGCCGGTAATGAAAAACTGTTTTTT
TRBJ2-3 TRBV20-1 . . CSAGGGGATDTQYF TGCAGTGCCGGGGGTGGCGGGGCTACAGATACGCAGTATTTT
TRBJ2-2 TRBV7-9 . . CASSGGFSGELFF TGTGCCAGCAGCGGAGGGTTTTCCGGGGAGCTGTTTTTT
TRBJ2-3 TRBV5-1 . . CASRPSEDTDTQYF TGCGCCAGCAGGCCTAGCGAGGACACAGATACGCAGTATTTT
TRBJ2-5 TRBV20-1 TRBD1 . CSARDPGTAFLQETQYF TGCAGTGCTAGAGACCCCGGGACAGCATTTCTCCAAGAGACCCAGTACTTC
TRBJ2-7 TRBV5-1 . . CASSLIEGGAYEQYF TGCGCCAGCAGCTTGATAGAGGGGGGTGCCTACGAGCAGTACTTC
TRBJ2-2 TRBV19 . once CASSAGMNTGELFF TGTGCCAGTAGTGCTGGGATGAACACCGGGGAGCTGTTTTTT
TRBJ2-7 TRBV20-1 TRBD2 . CSATGTSGGYEQYF TGCAGTGCTACCGGGACTAGCGGGGGCTACGAGCAGTACTTC